These 10 T cell receptor beta chains came from one sample sequenced in a study of neurological immune-mediated disorders. TCRdb used MiXCR to reprocess the 5' RACE reads, holding one entry per CDR3 protein. Found here are 75,000 to 85,000 distinct CDR3 sequences, 15% to 20% of them singletons; the top ten hold 15% to 17%. What was sequenced was PBMCs. Receptor source: a middle-aged woman in good health.

Ten or more counts support this clonotype. This sequence joins TRBV20-1 and TRBJ1-5, with D maybe TRBD1 (6 bases). CDR1 DFQATT and CDR2 SNEGSKA come from the germline V gene (reference sequence). The length of the CDR3 is 15 residues. V shed 0 bases and J shed 5 bases, with 14 bases lying between them. The DNA of the CDR3 is TGCAGTGCTAGAGATCAGTGGGGGCCAGATCAGCCCCAGCATTTT. Protein product: CSARDQWGPDQPQHF.

A single count supports this clonotype. A much bigger clone sits one base away, suggesting this may be a read error. The gene calls are TRBV7-2 and TRBJ2-2, with D perhaps TRBD1 or TRBD2 (5 bases each). The germline V gene has CDR1 SGHTA and CDR2 FQGNSA. This CDR3 spans 15 amino acids. The V end was cut by 6 bases, the J end by 7 bases, with 18 bases between. The CDR3 nucleotides read TGTGCCAGCAGTTCTACCGGGGCGTATGTCGGGGAGCTGTTTTTT. Its protein is CASSSTGAYVGELFF.

This clonotype was found many times. The chain recombines TRBV7-3 with TRBJ2-7; D may be TRBD1 (6 bases). V dropped 2 bases and J dropped 2 bases, with 13 bases sitting between them. The CDR3 covers 15 residues. Germline lookup yields CDR1 SGHTA and CDR2 FQGTGA. CDR3 residues: CASSLDRYETYEQYV. CDR3 DNA: TGTGCCAGCAGCTTAGACAGGTACGAAACCTACGAGCAGTACGTC.

The CDR3 coding sequence is TGTGCCAGCAGTTTACGGGGTAACACTGAAGCTTTCTTT. Protein: CASSLRGNTEAFF. The rearrangement joins TRBV12-3 or TRBV12-4 to TRBJ1-1; D unclear. Between the trimmed V and J ends, which lost 2 bases and 2 bases, there was a span of 6 bases. CDR3 size: 13 residues.

About this clonotype: One end of the junction is discordant with germline, which a read error may explain. V gene TRBV20-1 combines with J gene TRBJ2-5; TRBD2 matches at 7 bases. Germline lookup yields CDR1 DFQATT and CDR2 SNEGSKA (reference sequence). The CDR3 spans 12 residues. The CDR3: CSASSGSENQYF. Here the CDR3 DNA reads TGCAGTGCTAGTAGCGGGTCGGAGAACCAGTACTTC.

There are many counts of this clonotype. The gene calls are TRBV20-1 and TRBJ2-7; 8 nucleotides line up with TRBD2. V shed 5 bases, J shed 3 bases, and the junction held 3 bases outside the gene matches. Germline V gene data show CDR1 as DFQATT and CDR2 as SNEGSKA (reference sequence). This CDR3 has 12 amino acids. Here the CDR3 DNA reads TGCAGTGCTCGGGGGGGTAGCTACGAGCAGTACTTC. Translated, it gives CSARGGSYEQYF.

This clonotype came up many times. This rearrangement joins TRBV9 to TRBJ2-1; 14 bases align to TRBD2. Germline trimming cut 0 bases from V and 7 bases from J; bases unmatched to any gene: 3. This CDR3 region has 16 residues. In germline, CDR1 is SGDLS, CDR2 YYNGEE. The CDR3 sequence is CASSVVGLAGGNEQFF. The CDR3 DNA follows: TGTGCCAGCAGCGTAGTCGGACTAGCGGGGGGAAATGAGCAGTTCTTC.

This clonotype was counted at least ten times. The chain has TRBV9 and TRBJ1-4; weak D call: TRBD1 (6 bases). V was shortened by 3 bases and J by 8 bases, with 14 bases between the two germline ends. Germline-derived CDR1 and CDR2 are SGDLS and YYNGEE. The CDR3 has 14 amino acids. The CDR3 region has the DNA TGTGCCAGCAGCGCGGAGGGCAGGGGAGAAAAACTGTTTTTT. This codes for CASSAEGRGEKLFF.

The chain links TRBV20-1 to TRBJ2-7, with 7 bases identical to TRBD1. The germline V gene encodes CDR1 DFQATT and CDR2 SNEGSKA (reference sequence). V trimming: 1 base; J trimming: 4 bases; junction bases outside the gene matches: 4. The CDR3 is made up of 13 amino acids. CDR3 DNA: TGCAGTGCTAGAGGGACAGGCTCATACGAGCAGTACTTC. Residues: CSARGTGSYEQYF.

The CDR3, as DNA: TGTGCCAGTAGTATTGGACAGGGGGCGAAGCAGCCCCAGCATTTT. It yields the protein CASSIGQGAKQPQHF. This sequence joins TRBV12-3 or TRBV12-4 and TRBJ1-5, with 11 bases identical to TRBD1. The CDR3 is 15 amino acids. Trimming at V came to 9 bases and at J to 7 bases, leaving 11 bases not matched to a gene.